Each of the 2 T cell receptor beta chains below was sequenced from the same sample in a study of blood T cell repertoires in COVID-19. Profiling relied on immunoSEQ multiplex PCR, and the TCRdb table lists in-frame clones only, not all of them. The table includes hundreds of thousands of clones, roughly 90% detected once. Sequencing used peripheral blood. The receptor set was obtained from a woman younger than 45 with COVID-19, enrolled during active disease.

The chain employs TRBV11-2 and TRBJ2-1; D uncertain. The CDR3 consists of 12 residues. V lost 5 bases to trimming and J lost 2 bases, with 4 bases between them. Germline V lookup: CDR1 SGHAT, CDR2 FQNNGV. CDR3 sequence: CASSVTYNEQFF. The CDR3, as DNA: TGTGCCAGCAGCGTTACCTACAATGAGCAGTTCTTC. Full variable domain (outside the CDR3, taken from reference TRBV11-2 and TRBJ2-1): EAGVAQSPRYKIIEKRQSVAFWCNPISGHATLYWYQQILGQGPKLLIQFQNNGVVDDSQLPKDRFSAERLKGVDSTLKIQPAKLEDSAVYLCASSVTYNEQFFGPGTRLTVL.

The V and J genes are TRBV19 and TRBJ2-2; maybe TRBD2 (6 bases). The germline V gene has CDR1 LNHDA and CDR2 SQIVND (reference sequence). V was trimmed by 0 bases and J by 4 bases, leaving 15 bases between them. This CDR3 comprises 17 residues. The CDR3 DNA sequence: TGTGCCAGTAGTATAGATCTCGGGGGAGTGGGCACCGGGGAGCTGTTTTTT. Its translation is CASSIDLGGVGTGELFF. Full variable domain (missing parts from reference TRBV19 and TRBJ2-2): DGGITQSPKYLFRKEGQNVTLSCEQNLNHDAMYWYRQDPGQGLRLIYYSQIVNDFQKGDIAEGYSVSREKKESFPLTVTSAQKNPTAFYLCASSIDLGGVGTGELFFGEGSRLTVL.